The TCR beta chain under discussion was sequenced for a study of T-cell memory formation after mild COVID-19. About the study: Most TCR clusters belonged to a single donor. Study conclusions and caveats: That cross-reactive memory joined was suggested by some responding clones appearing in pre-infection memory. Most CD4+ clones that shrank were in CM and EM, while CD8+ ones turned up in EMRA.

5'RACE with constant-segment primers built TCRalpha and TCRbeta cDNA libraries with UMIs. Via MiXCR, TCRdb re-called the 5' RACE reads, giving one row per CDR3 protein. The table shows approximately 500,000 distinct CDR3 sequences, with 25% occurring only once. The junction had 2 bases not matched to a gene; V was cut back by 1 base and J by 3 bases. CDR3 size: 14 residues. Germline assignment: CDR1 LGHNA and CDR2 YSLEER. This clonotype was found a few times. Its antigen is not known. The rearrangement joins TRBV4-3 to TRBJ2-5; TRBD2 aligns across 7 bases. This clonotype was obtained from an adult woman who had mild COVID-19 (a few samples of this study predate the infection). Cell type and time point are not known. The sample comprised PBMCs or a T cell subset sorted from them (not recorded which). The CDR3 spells CASSQGAGEETQYF. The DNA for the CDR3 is TGCGCCAGCAGCCAAGGGGCGGGGGAAGAGACCCAGTACTTC.